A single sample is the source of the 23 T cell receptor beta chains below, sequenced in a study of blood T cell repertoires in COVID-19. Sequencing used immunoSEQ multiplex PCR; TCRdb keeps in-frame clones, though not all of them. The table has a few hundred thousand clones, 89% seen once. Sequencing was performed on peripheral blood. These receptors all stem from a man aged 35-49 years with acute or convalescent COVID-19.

CDR3 protein: CASSLRDTSNQPQHF. CDR3 nucleotides: TGCGCCAGCAGCCTCCGAGACACCTCAAATCAGCCCCAGCATTTT. The genes are TRBV4-1 and TRBJ1-5; D remains ambiguous. CDR3 length: 15 residues. The V gene's germline CDR1 is MGHRA and CDR2 YSYEKL. V lost 4 bases to trimming and J lost 4 bases, with 14 bases between them.

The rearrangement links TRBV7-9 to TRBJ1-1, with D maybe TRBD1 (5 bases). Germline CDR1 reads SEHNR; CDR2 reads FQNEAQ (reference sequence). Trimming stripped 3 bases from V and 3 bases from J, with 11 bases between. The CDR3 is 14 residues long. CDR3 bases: TGTGCCAGCAGCTTCGCCAGGGTGGACACTGAAGCTTTCTTT. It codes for CASSFARVDTEAFF.

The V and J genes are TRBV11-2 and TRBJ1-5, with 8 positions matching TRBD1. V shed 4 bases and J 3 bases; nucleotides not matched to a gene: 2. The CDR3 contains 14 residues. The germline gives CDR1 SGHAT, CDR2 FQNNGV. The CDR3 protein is CASSSDRVNQPQHF. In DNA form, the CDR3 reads TGTGCCAGCAGCTCGGACAGGGTCAATCAGCCCCAGCATTTT.

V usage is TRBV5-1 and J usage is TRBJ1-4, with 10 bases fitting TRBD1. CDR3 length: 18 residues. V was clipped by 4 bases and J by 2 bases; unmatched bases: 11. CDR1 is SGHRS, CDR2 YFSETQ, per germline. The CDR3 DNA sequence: TGCGCCAGCAGCCCATCCCCCGGGACAGGGGCTACTAATGAAAAACTGTTTTTT. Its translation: CASSPSPGTGATNEKLFF.

The CDR3 bases are TGTGCCAGCAGGGCCACTCTGGGCATGAACACTGAAGCTTTCTTT. Translating gives CASRATLGMNTEAFF. V usage is TRBV6-4 and J usage is TRBJ1-1; D is uncertain. The germline CDR1 and CDR2 sequences are MRHNA and SNTAGT. The CDR3 extends over 15 amino acids. Trimming cost V 6 bases and J 0 bases, with 14 bases left between them.

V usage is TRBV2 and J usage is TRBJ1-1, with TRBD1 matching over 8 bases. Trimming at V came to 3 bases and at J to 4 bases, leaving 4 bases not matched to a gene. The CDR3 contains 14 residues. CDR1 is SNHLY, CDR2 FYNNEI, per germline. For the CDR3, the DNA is TGTGCCAGCAGTGAGCAGGGGGCAGCCACTGAAGCTTTCTTT. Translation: CASSEQGAATEAFF.

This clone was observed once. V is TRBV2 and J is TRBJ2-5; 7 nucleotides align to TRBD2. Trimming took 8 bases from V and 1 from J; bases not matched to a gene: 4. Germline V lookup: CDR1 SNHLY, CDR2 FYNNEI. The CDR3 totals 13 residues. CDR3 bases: TGTGCCAGCGGGGGGGGGTTCCAAGAGACCCAGTACTTC. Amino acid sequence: CASGGGFQETQYF.

In nucleotides, the CDR3 is TGTGCCAGCAGCCCCACGGGTCAGTCACCCCTCCACTTT. Residues: CASSPTGQSPLHF. This chain uses TRBV6-6 with TRBJ1-6, with D hard to call. V gave up 6 bases and J gave up 10 bases, with 13 bases separating them. The CDR3 contains 13 residues. The V gene's germline CDR1 is MNHNY and CDR2 SVGAGI (reference sequence).

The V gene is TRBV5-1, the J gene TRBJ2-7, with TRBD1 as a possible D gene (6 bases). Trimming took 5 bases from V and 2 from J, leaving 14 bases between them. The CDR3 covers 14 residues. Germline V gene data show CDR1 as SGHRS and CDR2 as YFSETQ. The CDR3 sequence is CASRSSGTTYEQYF. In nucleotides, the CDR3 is TGCGCCAGCAGGTCCTCCGGGACAACCTACGAGCAGTACTTC. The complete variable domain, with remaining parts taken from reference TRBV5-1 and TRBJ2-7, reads KAGVTQTPRYLIKTRGQQVTLSCSPISGHRSVSWYQQTPGQGLQFLFEYFSETQRNKGNFPGRFSGRQFSNSRSEMNVSTLELGDSALYLCASRSSGTTYEQYFGPGTRLTVT.

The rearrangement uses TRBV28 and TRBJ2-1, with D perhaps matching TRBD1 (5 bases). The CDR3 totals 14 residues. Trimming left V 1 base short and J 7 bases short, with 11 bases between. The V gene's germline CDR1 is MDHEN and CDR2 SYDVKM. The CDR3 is CASSLSDSRNEQFF. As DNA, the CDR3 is TGTGCCAGCAGTTTATCAGACAGTCGAAATGAGCAGTTCTTC. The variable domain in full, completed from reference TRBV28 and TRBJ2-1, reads DVKVTQSSRYLVKRTGEKVFLECVQDMDHENMFWYRQDPGLGLRLIYFSYDVKMKEKGDIPEGYSVSREKKERFSLILESASTNQTSMYLCASSLSDSRNEQFFGPGTRLTVL.

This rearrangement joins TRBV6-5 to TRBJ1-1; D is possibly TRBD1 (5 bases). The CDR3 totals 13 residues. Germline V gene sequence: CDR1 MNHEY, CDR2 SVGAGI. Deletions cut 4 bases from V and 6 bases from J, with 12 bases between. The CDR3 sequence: CASSWAGGAEAFF. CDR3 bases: TGTGCCAGCAGTTGGGCGGGGGGAGCTGAAGCTTTCTTT.

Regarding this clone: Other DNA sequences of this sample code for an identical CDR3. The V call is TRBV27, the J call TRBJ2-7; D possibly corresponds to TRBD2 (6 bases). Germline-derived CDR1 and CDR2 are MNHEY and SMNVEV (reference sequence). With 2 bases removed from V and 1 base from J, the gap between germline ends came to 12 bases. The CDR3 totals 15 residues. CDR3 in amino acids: CASSLRGLASYEQYF. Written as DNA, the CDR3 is TGTGCCAGCAGTTTAAGGGGTCTAGCGTCCTACGAGCAGTACTTC.

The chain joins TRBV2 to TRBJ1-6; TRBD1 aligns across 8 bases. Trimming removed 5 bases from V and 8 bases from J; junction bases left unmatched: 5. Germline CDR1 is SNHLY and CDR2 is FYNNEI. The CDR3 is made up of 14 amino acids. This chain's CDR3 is CASSFDRGDSPLHF. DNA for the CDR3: TGTGCCAGCAGTTTCGACAGGGGTGATTCACCCCTCCACTTT.

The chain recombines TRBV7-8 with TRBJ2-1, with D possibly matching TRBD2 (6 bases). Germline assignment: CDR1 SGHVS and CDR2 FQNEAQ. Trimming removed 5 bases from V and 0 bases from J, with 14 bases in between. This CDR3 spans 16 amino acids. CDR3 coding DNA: TGTGCCAGCAGCGCCCCTGGCGGGGCCTCCTACAATGAGCAGTTCTTC. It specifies CASSAPGGASYNEQFF.

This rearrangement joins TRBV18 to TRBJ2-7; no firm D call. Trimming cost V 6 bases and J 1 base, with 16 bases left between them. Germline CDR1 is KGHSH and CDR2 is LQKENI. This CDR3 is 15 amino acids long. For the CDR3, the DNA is TGTGCCAGCTCTCCTTCCCGGGTCCTGTCCTACGAGCAGTACTTC. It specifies CASSPSRVLSYEQYF.

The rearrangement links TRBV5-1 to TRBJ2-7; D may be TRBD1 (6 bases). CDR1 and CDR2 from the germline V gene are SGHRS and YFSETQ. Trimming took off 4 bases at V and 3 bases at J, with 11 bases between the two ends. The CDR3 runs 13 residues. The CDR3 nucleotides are TGCGCCAGCAGCCCCGGGACAAACTACGAGCAGTACTTC. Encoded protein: CASSPGTNYEQYF.

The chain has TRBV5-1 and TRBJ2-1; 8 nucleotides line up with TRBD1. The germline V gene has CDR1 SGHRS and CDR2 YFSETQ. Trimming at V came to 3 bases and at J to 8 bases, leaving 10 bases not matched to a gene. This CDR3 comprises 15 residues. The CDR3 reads CASSSSPAQGDEQFF. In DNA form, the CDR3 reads TGCGCCAGCAGCTCGAGCCCGGCACAGGGGGATGAGCAGTTCTTC.

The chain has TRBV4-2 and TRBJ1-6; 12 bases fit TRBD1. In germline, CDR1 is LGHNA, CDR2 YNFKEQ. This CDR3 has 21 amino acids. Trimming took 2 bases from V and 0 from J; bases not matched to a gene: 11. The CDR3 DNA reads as TGTGCCAGCAGCCAACTCCGGAGGGGACAGGGGGCTTACTCCTATAATTCACCCCTCCACTTT. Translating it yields CASSQLRRGQGAYSYNSPLHF.

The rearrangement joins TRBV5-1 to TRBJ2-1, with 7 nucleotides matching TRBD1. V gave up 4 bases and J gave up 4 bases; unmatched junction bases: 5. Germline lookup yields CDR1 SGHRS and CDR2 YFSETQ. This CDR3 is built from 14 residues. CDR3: CASSPTGQYNEQFF. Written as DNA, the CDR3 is TGCGCCAGCAGCCCGACGGGACAGTACAATGAGCAGTTCTTC.

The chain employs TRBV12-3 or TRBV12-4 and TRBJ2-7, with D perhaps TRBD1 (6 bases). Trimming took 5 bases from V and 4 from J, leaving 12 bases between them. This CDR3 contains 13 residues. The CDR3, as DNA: TGTGCCAGCAGTCCTCAACAGGGTTACGAGCAGTACTTC. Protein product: CASSPQQGYEQYF.

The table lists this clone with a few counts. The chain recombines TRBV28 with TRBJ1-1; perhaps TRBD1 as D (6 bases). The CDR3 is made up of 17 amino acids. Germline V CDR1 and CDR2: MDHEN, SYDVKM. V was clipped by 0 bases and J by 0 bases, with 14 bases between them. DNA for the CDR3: TGTGCCAGCAGTTTATGGCAGGGGATTCTGGTGAACACTGAAGCTTTCTTT. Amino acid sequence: CASSLWQGILVNTEAFF.

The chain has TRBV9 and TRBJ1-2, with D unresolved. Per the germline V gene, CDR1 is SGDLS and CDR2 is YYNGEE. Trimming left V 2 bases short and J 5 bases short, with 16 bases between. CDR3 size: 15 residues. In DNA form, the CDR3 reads TGTGCCAGCAGCGTCGGACTGGGGAGTCCTTATGGCTACACCTTC. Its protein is CASSVGLGSPYGYTF. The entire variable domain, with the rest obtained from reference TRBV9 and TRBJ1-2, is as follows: DSGVTQTPKHLITATGQRVTLRCSPRSGDLSVYWYQQSLDQGLQFLIQYYNGEERAKGNILERFSAQQFPDLHSELNLSSLELGDSALYFCASSVGLGSPYGYTFGSGTRLTVV.

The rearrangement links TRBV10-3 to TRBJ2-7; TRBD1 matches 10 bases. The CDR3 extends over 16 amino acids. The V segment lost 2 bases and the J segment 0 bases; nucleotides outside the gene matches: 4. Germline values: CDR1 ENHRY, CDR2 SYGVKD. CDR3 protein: CAISEPGQGSSYEQYF. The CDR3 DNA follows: TGTGCCATCAGTGAGCCGGGACAGGGGTCCTCCTACGAGCAGTACTTC.